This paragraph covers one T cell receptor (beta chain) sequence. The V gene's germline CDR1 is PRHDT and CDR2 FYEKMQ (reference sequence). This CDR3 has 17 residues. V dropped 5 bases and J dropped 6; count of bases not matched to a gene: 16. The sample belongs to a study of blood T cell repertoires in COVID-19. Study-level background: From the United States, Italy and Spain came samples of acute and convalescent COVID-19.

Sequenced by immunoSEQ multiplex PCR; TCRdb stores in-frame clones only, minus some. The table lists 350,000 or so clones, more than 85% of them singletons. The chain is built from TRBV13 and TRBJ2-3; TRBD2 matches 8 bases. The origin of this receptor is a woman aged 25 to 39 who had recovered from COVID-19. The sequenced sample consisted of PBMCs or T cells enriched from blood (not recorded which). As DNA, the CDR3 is TGTGCCAGCAGCCCCTCCTCCTACCGGGAGGGCGGGGATACGCAGTATTTT. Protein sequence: CASSPSSYREGGDTQYF.